Described below is a single T cell receptor beta chain sequence and its context. Its cognate antigen has yet to be identified. Base quality data are lacking; no much larger clone is found one base away. These data come from a study of shared clonotypes between healthy human individuals (dated by TCRdb to the early 2020s). For context, the study as a whole: The cohort comprised two women and a few men aged 18 to 49 years. For each donor, CD4 naive and CD4 memory were each given three plates, CD8 naive was given two plates, and CD8 memory was given one plate. To estimate repertoire size and how much clonotypes are shared between individuals, the study performed deep sequencing of blood TCR repertoires from a handful of healthy adults. To increase sequencing depth and limit assay-specific biases, TCR repertoire library preparation and sequencing were carried out by different laboratories using diverse techniques. Per donor, leukapheresis produced somewhere between about 0.94 and 9 billion PBMCs. What the work shows at the level of the full study, not this receptor alone: Incomplete sequencing was indicated by rarefaction of sorted-subset datasets, despite the large sequencing depth. Larger estimated clonotype richness was generally found for naive subsets than for memory subsets. Pairwise subsampling indicated that sequencing depth was expected to affect the degree of clonotype sharing among donors. Compared with non-shared clonotypes, clonotypes shared by all four sorted-subset donors had higher generation probabilities. About 5% of naive CD4, 3% to 3.5% of naive CD8, approximately 2.2% of memory CD4, and approximately 0.4% of memory CD8 clonotypes were shared across several donors. The small number of donors limited the genetic and exposure-history diversity represented. Sampling was limited to blood, and TCR repertoires in tissue likely differ from TCR repertoires in blood.

The donors were healthy, HIV-negative adults with no recently reported acute infections or vaccinations. Only Caucasian adults living in Nashville, Tennessee, USA were represented among the donors. CD4+ T cells were enriched through magnetic negative selection, after which naive cells were positively selected on CD45RA and the remaining negative fraction served as the memory subset. Blood was collected by leukapheresis, and PBMCs were isolated by Ficoll-Histopaque density gradient centrifugation and then cryopreserved in liquid nitrogen vapor phase. Analytical flow cytometry was used to check the purity and quantity of each magnetically sorted T cell population. Genomic DNA was isolated from each sorted fraction and quantified by UV absorbance on a Nanodrop 2000c. TCR CDR3 regions were amplified from genomic DNA by multiplex PCR using the deep immunoSEQ assay. Extracted genomic DNA from each cell subset was spread evenly across all wells of several immunoSEQ 96-well plates, with each plate serving as a replicate. For sorted subsets, approximately 200 ng of genomic DNA, equivalent to 25,000 to 35,000 T cell genomes, went into each replicate PCR. The purified libraries were quantified using a Qubit 3.0 fluorometer, sized with a Bioanalyzer 2100, and then quantified again using the KAPA Library Quantification kit. A separate single-read 150-cycle Illumina NextSeq 550 flow cell was used to sequence each immunoSEQ 96-well plate. In the original analysis: Because only junctional sequences without quality scores were contained in the immunoSEQ output, filtering matching that applied to full-length reads could not be performed. To assign V/J genes and CDR3, sequences were annotated against IMGT germline references using PyIR, a Python wrapper for IgBLAST v1.9. Reads with weak V/J assignments (E-value above 1e-6), missing CDR3, stop codons, out-of-frame junctions, or ambiguous translated residues were removed. V3J clonotypes were defined as sequences sharing the same inferred V gene, J gene, and CDR3 amino acid sequence. Percentage overlap between repertoires was calculated by dividing the number of shared unique clonotypes by the size of the smaller repertoire. Richness of each repertoire was evaluated using RTK rarefaction, the Chao1 estimator, and Recon v2.1 estimates of unobserved clonotypes. Generation probabilities for all TCRbeta clonotypes obtained by the gDNA method from a handful of donors were computed using OLGA. TCRdb's version of the immuneACCESS table is confined to in-frame rearrangements and falls short of the full clone set. An unresolved V gene accounts for under half of the shortfall where checked; the remainder is of unknown origin. D and trimming were read from the DNA, whereas the V and J calls and clone size are those reported in that table. This sample lists 2 million to 2.5 million clones; over 85% were detected once. The biggest ten clones account for approximately 0.4% of the sample.

Sequencing was carried out using naive CD4+ T cells from PBMCs. Interpreted using the paper, the cell subset or site label stands for: CD45RA+ positively selected. The TCR originated in a man in his late teens or twenties in good health. Some clones in this sample may be carry-over from other donors' samples.

The sequenced DNA: TGCGCCAGCAGCCAAAGGGGCACAGATACGCAGTATTTT. Its translation reads: CASSQRGTDTQYF. The rearrangement joined TRBV4-1 to TRBJ2-3; the D gene is unclear. The CDR3, cysteine through phenylalanine, is 13 amino acids long. The read is trimmed to its CDR3 DNA, 39 bases read in frame from base 1. V gives up 2 bases and J gives up 1 base, and the segment between their germline ends measures 4 bases. Reading the germline V gene gives CDR1 MGHRA and CDR2 YSYEKL.